The source of this T cell receptor (beta chain) is a study of cytomegalovirus exposure and HLA in healthy donors. Study context: Unique TCR beta sequences numbering some 120 million came from 190 million or so T cells in an earlier analysis. Samples from HLA-typed donors yielded approximately 80 million unique TCRs in an early data release.

The PCR used 60 Vbeta and 13 Jbeta primers. Assay used: immunoSEQ multiplex PCR; TCRdb lists only in-frame clones, some missing. The sample includes fewer than 200,000 clones, around 65% of them seen just once. Study observations and caveats: Clonal expansion was found to be greater in HLA-associated TCR beta chains than in equally common others in a later analysis.

Regarding this clone: Its specificity is not known.

Trimming removed 4 bases from V and 2 bases from J, with 15 bases in between. Germline V gene sequence: CDR1 SGHDN, CDR2 FVKESK. CDR3 length: 15 amino acids. The TCR sequence derives from a woman in her 40s in good health and CMV-seropositive. V gene TRBV14 combines with J gene TRBJ2-7; D perhaps matches TRBD2 (5 bases). Sequenced material: PBMCs. This chain's CDR3 is CASSPGLRLPYEQYF. The CDR3 DNA reads TGTGCCAGCAGCCCAGGACTTCGTCTGCCCTACGAGCAGTACTTC.